This TCR beta chain was captured in a study of blood T cell repertoires in COVID-19. Study at large: The analysed material was cDNA or gDNA that came from T cells, B-cell-depleted T cells, or PBMCs.

Profiled with immunoSEQ multiplex PCR; TCRdb holds only in-frame clones, not every one. The sample has about 240,000 clones, approximately 86% seen once. The source material was PBMCs or T cells enriched from blood (not recorded which). This sequence was found in a woman in her forties with acute COVID-19.

The CDR3 sequence is CASSARQGTYGYTF. The CDR3 coding sequence is TGTGCCAGTAGTGCTCGACAGGGAACCTATGGCTACACCTTC. This chain connects TRBV19 to TRBJ1-2, with 7 bases lining up with TRBD1. The ends lost 5 bases at V and 4 bases at J; junction bases unmatched: 7. Germline CDR1 and CDR2: LNHDA and SQIVND (reference sequence). There are 14 residues in the CDR3.